These 31 T cell receptor beta chains were sequenced from one sample in a study of CD8+ T cells in alopecia areata. Following extraction, RNA underwent reverse transcription to cDNA, which served as the sequencing template. The repertoire was sequenced with immunoSEQ multiplex PCR; TCRdb's copy has only in-frame clones and lacks some. The data show about 180,000 clones, with 63% seen just once and about 1.5% held by the top ten. The input for sequencing was CD4+ T cells sorted from blood, taken at week 0. The receptor set was obtained from a human donor with alopecia areata.

The chain employs TRBV9 and TRBJ2-3; TRBD2 agrees at 12 bases. J was trimmed by 4 bases and V by 4 bases; bases with no gene match: 13. The CDR3 contains 18 residues. Germline assignment: CDR1 SGDLS and CDR2 YYNGEE. In nucleotides, the CDR3 is TGTGCCAGCAGCTACTCCGACCGACTAGCGGGGGCGGCAGATACGCAGTATTTT. Its translation: CASSYSDRLAGAADTQYF. Complete variable domain (other parts from reference TRBV9 and TRBJ2-3): DSGVTQTPKHLITATGQRVTLRCSPRSGDLSVYWYQQSLDQGLQFLIQYYNGEERAKGNILERFSAQQFPDLHSELNLSSLELGDSALYFCASSYSDRLAGAADTQYFGPGTRLTVL.

This clone occurred many times. The chain carries TRBV27 and TRBJ2-3; the D call may be TRBD1 or TRBD2 (6 bases each). In germline, CDR1 is MNHEY, CDR2 SMNVEV (reference sequence). The CDR3 loop spans 15 amino acids. V gave up 3 bases and J gave up 3 bases, with 13 bases separating them. The CDR3 coding sequence is TGTGCCAGCAGTTTGGAGGGCAGGGGTACAGATACGCAGTATTTT. Residues: CASSLEGRGTDTQYF.

The chain links TRBV4-1 to TRBJ2-3, with 10 bases that match TRBD1. Germline values: CDR1 MGHRA, CDR2 YSYEKL. The CDR3 covers 17 residues. The V and J ends lost 5 bases and 2 bases, in that order; junction bases with no gene match: 10. The CDR3 sequence: CASSYAPGQGDTDTQYF. CDR3 nucleotide sequence: TGCGCCAGCAGCTACGCGCCTGGACAGGGGGACACAGATACGCAGTATTTT.

The chain couples TRBV30 to TRBJ1-1; D is possibly TRBD1 (5 bases). Per the germline V gene, CDR1 is GTSNPN and CDR2 is SVGIG (reference sequence). The CDR3 spans 12 residues. V shed 5 bases and J shed 6 bases, with 13 bases lying between them. The CDR3 nucleotides are TGTGCCTGGCAACTAATGACAGCTGAAGCTTTCTTT. Residues: CAWQLMTAEAFF.

The rearrangement uses TRBV30 and TRBJ2-6; the match to TRBD1 covers 7 bases. Trimming cost V 3 bases and J 0 bases; bases outside gene matches: 8. The CDR3 loop spans 17 amino acids. Germline CDR1 reads GTSNPN; CDR2 reads SVGIG (reference sequence). The CDR3 sequence is CAWRTGVLLSGANVLTF. The CDR3 DNA reads TGTGCCTGGAGAACAGGGGTCCTACTCTCTGGGGCCAACGTCCTGACTTTC.

The V and J genes are TRBV7-2 and TRBJ2-3; 9 nucleotides align to TRBD2. CDR1 is SGHTA and CDR2 is FQGNSA in the germline V gene. The CDR3 totals 16 residues. Trimming cost V 5 bases and J 4 bases; bases outside gene matches: 10. The CDR3 is CASSPNSGGPPDTQYF. Here the CDR3 DNA reads TGTGCCAGCAGCCCCAATAGCGGGGGCCCCCCAGATACGCAGTATTTT.

The chain uses TRBV4-3 and TRBJ1-1, with TRBD1 matching over 8 bases. The length of the CDR3 is 14 residues. Trimming removed 3 bases from V and 5 bases from J; junction bases left unmatched: 5. Germline V lookup: CDR1 LGHNA, CDR2 YSLEER. The CDR3 DNA reads TGCGCCAGCAGCCACCGGGGACAGGAGACTGAAGCTTTCTTT. As protein: CASSHRGQETEAFF.

The V gene is TRBV5-6, the J gene TRBJ2-1; 8 bases agree with TRBD2. The germline V gene has CDR1 SGHDT and CDR2 YYEEEE. V lost 4 bases, J lost 2 bases, and 11 bases stayed unmatched. The CDR3 covers 17 residues. The CDR3, as DNA: TGTGCCAGCAGCAAGTCACGGGGGGGCCAAACCTACAATGAGCAGTTCTTC. This sequence encodes CASSKSRGGQTYNEQFF.

This clone was found a few times. This sequence joins TRBV30 and TRBJ2-5; 8 bases align to TRBD2. Per the germline V gene, CDR1 is GTSNPN and CDR2 is SVGIG (reference sequence). The J segment lost 4 bases and the V segment lost 1 base, leaving 11 bases of the junction unmatched. This CDR3 contains 16 residues. The CDR3 coding sequence is TGTGCCTGGAGTGGGACGAAGCGGGGGAACCGAGAGACCCAGTACTTC. Amino acid sequence: CAWSGTKRGNRETQYF.

This clone was counted many times. The chain has TRBV29-1 and TRBJ2-7, with TRBD1 identical over 7 bases. The CDR3 is made up of 14 amino acids. The germline CDR1 and CDR2 sequences are SQVTM and ANQGSEA. V was clipped by 4 bases and J by 6 bases; unmatched bases: 12. CDR3 amino acids: CSVAPTGIWLEQYF. In DNA form, the CDR3 reads TGCAGCGTTGCACCGACAGGGATTTGGCTCGAGCAGTACTTC.

The genes are TRBV30 and TRBJ1-2, with D maybe TRBD1 (5 bases). Trimming left V 0 bases short and J 3 bases short, with 14 bases between. Germline V gene data show CDR1 as GTSNPN and CDR2 as SVGIG (reference sequence). The CDR3 runs to 15 residues. The CDR3 is CAWSVPRGPDYGYTF. The CDR3, as DNA: TGTGCCTGGAGTGTACCTCGGGGCCCCGACTATGGCTACACCTTC. Complete variable domain (other parts from reference TRBV30 and TRBJ1-2): SQTIHQWPATLVQPVGSPLSLECTVEGTSNPNLYWYRQAAGRGLQLLFYSVGIGQISSEVPQNLSASRPQDRQFILSSKKLLLSDSGFYLCAWSVPRGPDYGYTFGSGTRLTVV.

The chain recombines TRBV7-2 with TRBJ2-6; no definite D call. Trimming took off 5 bases at V and 2 bases at J, with 13 bases between the two ends. The CDR3 has 16 amino acids. Germline loops: CDR1 SGHTA, CDR2 FQGNSA. CDR3 protein: CASSAMGIAGANVLTF. DNA for the CDR3: TGTGCCAGCAGCGCTATGGGGATAGCTGGGGCCAACGTCCTGACTTTC.

V gene TRBV27 combines with J gene TRBJ2-6; 8 bases align to TRBD2. The CDR3 loop spans 17 amino acids. From germline, CDR1 is MNHEY and CDR2 SMNVEV (reference sequence). The V and J ends lost 6 bases and 1 base, in that order; junction bases with no gene match: 8. The chain's CDR3 is CASSPPRGGSGANVLTF. CDR3 DNA sequence: TGTGCCAGCAGCCCTCCCCGGGGGGGGTCTGGGGCCAACGTCCTGACTTTC.

The chain employs TRBV7-8 and TRBJ1-2, with 8 bases that match TRBD1. The CDR3 spans 17 residues. Germline V lookup: CDR1 SGHVS, CDR2 FQNEAQ. V lost 5 bases and J lost 0; bases outside the gene matches: 11. The CDR3 spells CASSQPGGQGANYGYTF. The CDR3 DNA sequence: TGTGCCAGCAGCCAACCCGGCGGACAGGGAGCTAACTATGGCTACACCTTC.

Points on this clone: Other nucleotide sequences from this sample produce the same CDR3. This chain joins TRBV29-1 and TRBJ2-7; D is unresolved. This CDR3 is 12 amino acids long. Germline V lookup: CDR1 SQVTM, CDR2 ANQGSEA. Trimming left V 4 bases short and J 2 bases short, with 9 bases between. The CDR3: CSVGAGTYEQYF. CDR3 DNA sequence: TGCAGCGTTGGGGCAGGTACCTACGAGCAGTACTTC.

This chain joins TRBV30 and TRBJ2-3, with D uncertain. Germline CDR1 is GTSNPN and CDR2 is SVGIG (reference sequence). Trimming stripped 2 bases from V and 2 bases from J, with 8 bases between. This CDR3 spans 13 amino acids. The CDR3 DNA follows: TGTGCCTGGAGTCCGATGATCACAGATACGCAGTATTTT. As protein: CAWSPMITDTQYF.

This chain links TRBV7-2 with TRBJ1-5, with D possibly being TRBD1 (5 bases). The germline V and J ends were trimmed by 7 bases and 5 bases, with 9 bases remaining between them. The CDR3 spans 12 residues. From germline, CDR1 is SGHTA and CDR2 FQGNSA. The CDR3 region is CASTAGYQPQHF. The CDR3 DNA follows: TGTGCCAGCACAGCAGGGTATCAGCCCCAGCATTTT.

The V and J genes are TRBV18 and TRBJ2-6; D possibly corresponds to TRBD1 (6 bases). Germline CDR1 KGHSH, CDR2 LQKENI. The CDR3 spans 16 residues. The V and J ends lost 3 bases and 0 bases respectively, with 9 bases between them. This CDR3 is CASSPLGGSGANVLTF. The DNA of the CDR3 is TGTGCCAGCTCACCCCTAGGGGGCTCTGGGGCCAACGTCCTGACTTTC.

The rearrangement joins TRBV6-5 to TRBJ1-6; D is ambiguous. The CDR3 loop spans 14 amino acids. The germline V gene encodes CDR1 MNHEY and CDR2 SVGAGI. V lost 2 bases to trimming and J lost 10 bases, with 12 bases between them. CDR3: CASSYNRLRSPLHF. The CDR3, as DNA: TGTGCCAGCAGTTACAACCGGTTAAGATCACCCCTCCACTTT.

The chain uses TRBV11-2 and TRBJ2-6, with D possibly called TRBD1 or TRBD2 (5 bases each). In germline, CDR1 is SGHAT, CDR2 FQNNGV. The germline V and J ends were trimmed by 3 bases and 0 bases, with 15 bases remaining between them. The CDR3 totals 18 residues. CDR3: CASSFFTGRASGANVLTF. The CDR3 DNA sequence: TGTGCCAGCAGCTTTTTCACGGGACGGGCCTCTGGGGCCAACGTCCTGACTTTC.

This chain uses TRBV30 with TRBJ2-7, with 10 positions matching TRBD1. Germline-derived CDR1 and CDR2 are GTSNPN and SVGIG (reference sequence). Germline trimming cut 2 bases from V and 6 bases from J; bases unmatched to any gene: 7. The CDR3 sequence is 14 residues long. For the CDR3, the DNA is TGTGCCTGGAGTACGGGACAGGGGCCAGGCGAGCAGTACTTC. It encodes CAWSTGQGPGEQYF.

The CDR3 bases are TGTGCCAGCGGAAGGATACAGAGCTATAATTCACCCCTCCACTTT. Translated, it gives CASGRIQSYNSPLHF. The rearrangement links TRBV2 to TRBJ1-6; D ambiguous. The CDR3 is 15 residues long. Germline V CDR1 and CDR2: SNHLY, FYNNEI. Trimming pared 8 bases from V and 3 bases from J, leaving 14 bases between.

The chain has TRBV5-6 and TRBJ1-1; D unclear. The CDR3 spans 11 residues. The V gene's germline CDR1 is SGHDT and CDR2 YYEEEE. Trimming left V 5 bases short and J 5 bases short, with 7 bases between. The CDR3 region is CASRRGTEAFF. The DNA of the CDR3 is TGTGCCAGCAGGCGGGGTACTGAAGCTTTCTTT.

This rearrangement joins TRBV30 to TRBJ1-6; 7 bases fit TRBD1. The CDR3 is 16 amino acids. Germline assignment: CDR1 GTSNPN and CDR2 SVGIG (reference sequence). Losses at the gene ends were 2 bases for V and 7 bases for J; bases not matched to a gene: 11. CDR3 sequence (DNA): TGTGCCTGGAGTCGGAGGGGGCGCTCGGGGAATTCACCCCTCCACTTT. Protein: CAWSRRGRSGNSPLHF.

V is TRBV2 and J is TRBJ1-1, with D hard to call. CDR1 is SNHLY, CDR2 FYNNEI, per germline. CDR3 length: 15 amino acids. V was cut by 0 bases and J by 0 bases, with 8 bases left in between. The CDR3 loop is CASSEALHMNTEAFF. CDR3 nucleotide sequence: TGTGCCAGCAGTGAAGCGTTACATATGAACACTGAAGCTTTCTTT.

Here the CDR3 reads CSVGVAQETQYF. Here the CDR3 DNA reads TGCAGCGTTGGTGTGGCACAAGAGACCCAGTACTTC. The chain uses TRBV29-1 and TRBJ2-5; D gene ambiguous. V was clipped by 4 bases and J by 2 bases, with 8 bases between them. This CDR3 contains 12 residues. Germline loops: CDR1 SQVTM, CDR2 ANQGSEA. The full variable domain, with the rest looked up from reference TRBV29-1 and TRBJ2-5, is SAVISQKPSRDICQRGTSLTIQCQVDSQVTMMFWYRQQPGQSLTLIATANQGSEATYESGFVIDKFPISRPNLTFSTLTVSNMSPEDSSIYLCSVGVAQETQYFGPGTRLLVL.

This clone was recorded once. V usage is TRBV5-1 and J usage is TRBJ1-2; D perhaps matches TRBD1 (6 bases). Trimming removed 5 bases at V and 7 bases at J, with 15 bases between. Germline loops: CDR1 SGHRS, CDR2 YFSETQ. The CDR3 runs to 13 residues. This CDR3 is CASSEVQGTGYTF. For the CDR3, the DNA is TGCGCCAGCAGTGAAGTACAGGGAACTGGCTACACCTTC.

This sequence joins TRBV27 and TRBJ1-2; D uncertain. With 5 bases removed from V and 0 bases from J, the gap between germline ends came to 10 bases. The CDR3 spans 14 residues. CDR1 is MNHEY, CDR2 SMNVEV, per germline (reference sequence). The CDR3 DNA sequence: TGTGCCAGCAGTCCCCAGCCACCTAACTATGGCTACACCTTC. Its protein product is CASSPQPPNYGYTF.

This clone was seen more than once but under ten times. The rearrangement uses TRBV5-1 and TRBJ2-7, with a tentative D call TRBD2 (5 bases). CDR3 length: 13 residues. Germline V gives CDR1 SGHRS, CDR2 YFSETQ. The germline V and J ends were trimmed by 3 bases and 7 bases, with 14 bases remaining between them. The CDR3 DNA sequence: TGCGCCAGCAGCTCCGTAGTAGCGAATGAGCAGTACTTC. Residues: CASSSVVANEQYF.

This clone was observed a single time. The V gene is TRBV6-1, the J gene TRBJ1-1; D gene uncertain. Trimming removed 8 bases from V and 10 bases from J, with 17 bases in between. The CDR3 extends over 12 amino acids. Germline CDR1 MNHNS, CDR2 SASEGT. The CDR3 loop reads CASSTLNKAAFF. DNA for the CDR3: TGTGCCAGCTCCACACTCAACAAGGCAGCTTTCTTT.

This chain joins TRBV14 and TRBJ2-3; D is unresolved. CDR3 length equals 14 residues. Deletions cut 0 bases from V and 2 bases from J, with 6 bases between. Germline CDR1 SGHDN, CDR2 FVKESK. Here the CDR3 DNA reads TGTGCCAGCAGCCAAGATTCTGCCACAGATACGCAGTATTTT. Protein: CASSQDSATDTQYF.